The source of this TCR beta chain is a study of Graves' ophthalmopathy and Graves' hyperthyroidism. Study in general: Peripheral blood collection took place at initial diagnosis, before any treatment.

Amplification from RNA transcripts yielded the TCR beta CDR3 regions. First-round RT-PCR used HTBI primers; second-round multiplex PCR followed. TCRdb independently ran MiXCR on the multiplex PCR reads; one entry per CDR3 protein. The sample gives almost 750,000 distinct CDR3 sequences, around 40% of which show up once; less than 55% is in the top ten. Study-wide results and limits: Ophthalmopathy progression was predicted with around 71% sensitivity and around 78% specificity.

The length of the CDR3 is 15 residues. Germline-derived CDR1 and CDR2 are LNHNV and YYDKDF (reference sequence). V lost 0 bases and J lost 1, with 9 bases in between. This clonotype was counted many times. Its antigen is currently unknown. Ophthalmopathy-affected donors exhibited moderate-to-severe activity, CAS ≥3, NOSPECS ≥4, and duration under 3 months. Orbital computed tomography and thyroid ultrasound, along with TRAb, serum thyroxine and clinical symptoms, underpinned diagnosis. Sequenced: peripheral blood. The clonotype comes from an adult man with Graves' ophthalmopathy. The V gene is TRBV15, the J gene TRBJ2-5; D remains unclear. The DNA of the CDR3 is TGTGCCACCAGCAGAGATCCGACTGCCCAAGAGACCCAGTACTTC. Its translation is CATSRDPTAQETQYF. The full variable domain, its missing parts supplied by reference TRBV15 and TRBJ2-5, is DAMVIQNPRYQVTQFGKPVTLSCSQTLNHNVMYWYQQKSSQAPKLLFHYYDKDFNNEADTPDNFQSRRPNTSFCFLDIRSPGLGDTAMYLCATSRDPTAQETQYFGPGTRLLVL.